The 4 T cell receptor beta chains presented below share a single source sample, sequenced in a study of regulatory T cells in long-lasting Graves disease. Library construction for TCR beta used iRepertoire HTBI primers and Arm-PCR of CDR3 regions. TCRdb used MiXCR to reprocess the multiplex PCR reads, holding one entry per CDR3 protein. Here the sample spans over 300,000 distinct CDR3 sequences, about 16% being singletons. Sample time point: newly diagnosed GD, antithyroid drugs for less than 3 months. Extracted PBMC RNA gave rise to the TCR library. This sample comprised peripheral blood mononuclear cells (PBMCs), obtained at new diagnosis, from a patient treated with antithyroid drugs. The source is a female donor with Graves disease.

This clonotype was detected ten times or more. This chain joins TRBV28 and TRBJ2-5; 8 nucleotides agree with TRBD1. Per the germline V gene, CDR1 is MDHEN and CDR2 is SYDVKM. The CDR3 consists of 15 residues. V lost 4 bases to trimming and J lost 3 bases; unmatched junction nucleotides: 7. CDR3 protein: CASSSRGRLEETQYF. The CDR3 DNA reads TGTGCCAGCAGTTCCAGGGGGCGACTTGAAGAGACCCAGTACTTC.

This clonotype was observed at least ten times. CDR3 residues: CASSYSSGHTEAFF. The CDR3 DNA follows: TGTGCCAGCAGTTACTCGAGCGGTCACACTGAAGCTTTCTTT. This chain uses TRBV6-2 or TRBV6-3 with TRBJ1-1; D remains ambiguous. CDR1 and CDR2 from the germline V gene are MNHEY and SVGEGT. The germline V and J ends were trimmed by 0 bases and 3 bases, with 8 bases remaining between them. The CDR3 extends over 14 amino acids.

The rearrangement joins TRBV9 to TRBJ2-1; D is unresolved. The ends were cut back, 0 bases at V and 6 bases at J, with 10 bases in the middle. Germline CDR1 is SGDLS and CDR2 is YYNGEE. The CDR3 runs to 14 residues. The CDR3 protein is CASSVDLPSNEQFF. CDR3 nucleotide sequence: TGTGCCAGCAGCGTAGACCTCCCGAGCAATGAGCAGTTCTTC.

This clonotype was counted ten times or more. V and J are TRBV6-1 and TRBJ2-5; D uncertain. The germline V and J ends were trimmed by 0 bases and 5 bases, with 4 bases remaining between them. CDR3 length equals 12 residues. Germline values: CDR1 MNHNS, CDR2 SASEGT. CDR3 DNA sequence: TGTGCCAGCAGTGAAGCCCGGGAGACCCAGTACTTC. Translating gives CASSEARETQYF.